A selection of T cell receptor beta chains follows, all from one sample in a study of PD-1 blockade in classical Hodgkin lymphoma. Measured with immunoSEQ multiplex PCR; TCRdb has only the in-frame clones, and not every one. Of fewer than 100,000 clones in the sample, 93% were seen once. The sample in question was peripheral blood mononuclear cells (PBMCs), obtained before the fourth cycle of nivolumab. All receptors come from a human donor with classical Hodgkin lymphoma. Each CDR3 is given with its conserved first and last residue. The D gene is left open where the match is weak. Size is omitted from some rows. Given values are once, few, many or a class for expanded clones.

V	D	J	size	DNA	CDR3
TRBV6-4	-	TRBJ2-3	-	TGTGCCAGCAGTGACGCAGGGGGCACAGATACGCAGTATTTT	CASSDAGGTDTQYF
TRBV28	-	TRBJ2-1	-	TGTGCCTCCCGAGGCTACCGCTCCTACAATGAGCAGTTCTTC	CASRGYRSYNEQFF
TRBV27	-	TRBJ1-3	-	TGTGCCAGCAGTTCGGTTAGGGAAGGAAACACCATATATTTT	CASSSVREGNTIYF
TRBV10-3	TRBD1	TRBJ1-5	-	TGTGCCATCAAATCCGACAGGGGTCAGCCCCAGCATTTT	CAIKSDRGQPQHF
TRBV5-4	-	TRBJ2-3	-	TGTGCCAGCAGCTTGAGGGGGGGGCGCACAGATACGCAGTATTTT	CASSLRGGRTDTQYF
TRBV20-1	-	TRBJ1-2	-	TGCAGTGCTCTGTCGAACTATGGCTACACCTTC	CSALSNYGYTF
TRBV19	-	TRBJ1-5	-	TGTGCCAGTAGTATAGGGCCAGGTTCGAAGCCCCAGCATTTT	CASSIGPGSKPQHF
TRBV9	-	TRBJ2-7	-	TGTGCCAGCAGCATTGGAACGGATCTAACCTACGAGCAGTACTTC	CASSIGTDLTYEQYF
TRBV30	-	TRBJ1-2	once	TGTGCCTGGAGTGTACGGCGGCCCCGCCCGGAAGGAAATGGCTACACCTTC	CAWSVRRPRPEGNGYTF
TRBV28	TRBD1	TRBJ2-4	-	TGTGCCAGCAGTCCCGGGACAGGGCTCGACCTAAACATTCAGTACTTC	CASSPGTGLDLNIQYF
TRBV19	-	TRBJ1-5	-	TGTGCCAGTAGTATGATCCAGGGGATGAATCAGCCCCAGCATTTT	CASSMIQGMNQPQHF
TRBV7-9	-	TRBJ1-5	-	TGTGCCAGCAGCTTCGGTCTAGGGTCCGGTGCGGGGCCCCAGCATTTT	CASSFGLGSGAGPQHF
TRBV30	-	TRBJ1-4	once	TGTGCCTGGAGTGTACAGGGTAATGAAAAACTGTTTTTT	CAWSVQGNEKLFF
TRBV2	TRBD1	TRBJ2-7	-	TGTGCCAGCAGTGAGGGGACAGGGACCTACGAGCAGTACTTC	CASSEGTGTYEQYF
TRBV28	-	TRBJ1-2	-	TGTGCCACCCTCGAGCACGGATTCTATGGCTACACCTTC	CATLEHGFYGYTF
TRBV29-1	-	TRBJ2-7	-	TGCAGCGTTGAGAAGGAGGGGTACGAGCAGTACTTC	CSVEKEGYEQYF
TRBV5-4	-	TRBJ2-1	-	TGTGCCAGCAGCTTGGATACAGGGTCTCGTGAGCAGTTCTTC	CASSLDTGSREQFF
TRBV29-1	-	TRBJ1-2	-	TGCAGCATGTACGGGCCGAGTACTTCTAACTATGGCTACACCTTC	CSMYGPSTSNYGYTF
TRBV27	-	TRBJ2-2	once	TGTGCCAGCAGAAGCTACCGGGGGTCGAACACCGGGGAGCTGTTTTTT	CASRSYRGSNTGELFF
TRBV25-1	-	TRBJ2-7	-	TGTGCCAGCAGTCTTCTCTCAGGCTACGAGCAGTACTTC	CASSLLSGYEQYF
TRBV10-3	-	TRBJ2-7	-	TGTGCCATCAGACCAACTCAAACGACAGTCGGTGAGCAGTACTTC	CAIRPTQTTVGEQYF
TRBV29-1	TRBD1	TRBJ2-3	-	TGCAGCGCCTGGACAGGGCTTAGCACAGATACGCAGTATTTT	CSAWTGLSTDTQYF
TRBV28	-	TRBJ2-7	-	TGTGCCAGCCGACGATGGTACGAGCAGTACTTC	CASRRWYEQYF
TRBV9	TRBD2	TRBJ2-2	-	TGTGCCAGCAGCCCCGCGTGGGGGGGGGACACCGGGGAGCTGTTTTTT	CASSPAWGGDTGELFF
TRBV5-1	TRBD2	TRBJ2-3	-	TGCGCCAGCAGCTGGATAGCGGGTTTGACAGATACGCAGTATTTT	CASSWIAGLTDTQYF
TRBV6-1	TRBD1	TRBJ1-2	few	TGTGCCAGCAATTGGGACAGGGCCTATGGCTACACCTTC	CASNWDRAYGYTF